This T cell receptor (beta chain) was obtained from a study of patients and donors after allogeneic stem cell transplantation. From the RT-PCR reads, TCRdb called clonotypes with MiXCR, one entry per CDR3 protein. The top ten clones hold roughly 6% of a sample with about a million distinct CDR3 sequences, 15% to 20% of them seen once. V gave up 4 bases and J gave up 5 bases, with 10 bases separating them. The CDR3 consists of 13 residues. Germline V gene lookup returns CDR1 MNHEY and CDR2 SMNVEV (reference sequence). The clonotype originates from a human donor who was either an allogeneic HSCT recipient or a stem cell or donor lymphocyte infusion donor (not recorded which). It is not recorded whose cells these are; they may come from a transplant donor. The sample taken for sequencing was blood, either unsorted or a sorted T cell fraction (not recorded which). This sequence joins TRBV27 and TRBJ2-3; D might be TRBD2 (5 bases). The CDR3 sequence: CASSWGVRDTQYF. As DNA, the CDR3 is TGTGCCAGCAGTTGGGGAGTACGAGATACGCAGTATTTT.